This T cell receptor beta chain comes out of a study of T cells in Graves' hyperthyroidism and ophthalmopathy. Study findings and constraints: In blood, most of the thyroid clonotypes expanded above 0.001 were also present. Classification by a 13 V-J model distinguished ophthalmopathy from stable hyperthyroidism.

Amplified TCR beta CDR3 regions came from RNA transcripts. With the HTBI primer set, the TCR CDR3 went through a first round of RT-PCR. TCRdb independently ran MiXCR on the multiplex PCR reads; one entry per CDR3 protein. The sample has over 500,000 distinct CDR3 sequences, 40% to 50% seen once. This clonotype showed up just a few times. The target antigen is unknown. In making diagnoses, clinical symptoms, serum thyroxine and TRAb, thyroid ultrasound and orbital computed tomography were all used. The sequencing input was peripheral blood or thyroid tissue (not recorded which). This clonotype was obtained from an adult woman with Graves' disease, either hyperthyroidism or ophthalmopathy (not recorded which).

CDR3 loop: CASSPEAARAEAFF. CDR3 sequence (DNA): TGCGCCAGCAGCCCCGAGGCAGCCCGAGCTGAAGCTTTCTTT. The genes are TRBV5-1 and TRBJ1-1; no reliable D call. The germline V gene has CDR1 SGHRS and CDR2 YFSETQ. V was pared by 4 bases and J by 6 bases, with 16 bases between. The CDR3 contains 14 residues.